This T cell receptor (beta chain) is from a study of T-cell memory formation after mild COVID-19. Study-wide context: TCR clusters were mostly donor specific. Study-level findings and limits: Mostly located in CM and EM were contracting CD4+ clones, with contracting CD8+ clones located in EMRA. The pre-infection memory compartment contained some responding clones, suggesting cross-reactive memory joined.

TCRdb re-called the 5' RACE reads with MiXCR, one entry per CDR3 protein. The sample carries 200,000 to 300,000 distinct CDR3 sequences, 15% to 20% recorded once. This clonotype was seen more than once but under ten times. Its antigen is undetermined. CDR1 is SGHVS, CDR2 FNYEAQ, per germline. The CDR3 has 12 amino acids. V lost 2 bases and J lost 7, with 6 bases in between. V gene TRBV7-6 combines with J gene TRBJ1-5; the D is unclear. Sequenced: PBMCs or a T cell subset sorted from them (not recorded which). This TCR came from a man aged 18-30 years who had mild COVID-19 (a few samples of this study predate the infection). Cell type and time point are not known. CDR3 DNA: TGTGCCAGCAGCTTATGGAGGCAGCCCCAGCATTTT. Encoded protein: CASSLWRQPQHF.